This TCR beta chain was sequenced during a study of cytomegalovirus exposure and HLA in healthy donors. Use of 60 Vbeta and 13 Jbeta primers characterized the PCR. Method: immunoSEQ multiplex PCR; TCRdb's copy keeps in-frame clones and lacks some. In total, the table holds some 62,000 clones. Trimming cost V 8 bases and J 7 bases, with 11 bases left between them. Germline V lookup: CDR1 MNHNS, CDR2 SASEGT. This CDR3 comprises 11 residues. V gene TRBV6-1 combines with J gene TRBJ2-5, with a possible D match to TRBD2 (6 bases). The sequence derives from a man between 25 and 39 years old in good health and CMV-seropositive. The sample taken for sequencing was PBMCs. This CDR3 reads CASGPAGTQYF. The DNA for the CDR3 is TGTGCCAGCGGGCCAGCGGGGACCCAGTACTTC.